The 6 T cell receptor beta chains given below trace back to one sample, sequenced in a study of human T cells and chemical hapten exposure. Time point of the sample: patch test 2, 6 weeks after DPC sensitization. Treatment indicated: therapeutic diphenylcyclopropenone sensitization with weekly scalp DPC. MiXCR, run by TCRdb on the RACE reads, gives a single entry per CDR3 protein. Found here are about 69,000 distinct CDR3 sequences, approximately 10% of them singletons; the top ten hold around 7%. This specimen consisted of whole blood, obtained in connection with sensitization to the hapten diphenylcyclopropenone (DPC). These receptors came from a woman aged 50 to 65 with alopecia areata. Some clones in this sample may be carry-over from other donors' samples.

This clonotype was found many times. This sequence joins TRBV29-1 and TRBJ2-1, with D perhaps TRBD2 (5 bases). V dropped 5 bases and J dropped 6 bases, with 14 bases sitting between them. CDR1 and CDR2 (germline): SQVTM, ANQGSEA. This CDR3 comprises 13 residues. The CDR3 DNA reads TGCAGCGTTAGTAACAGCGCGGGCAATGAGCAGTTCTTC. Protein sequence: CSVSNSAGNEQFF.

There are many counts of this clonotype. This chain connects TRBV7-9 to TRBJ1-2; TRBD1 matches at 7 bases. The V gene end was trimmed by 4 bases and the J gene end by 3 bases; junction bases not matched to a gene: 5. This CDR3 region has 14 residues. Per germline, CDR1 SEHNR and CDR2 FQNEAQ (reference sequence). The DNA of the CDR3 is TGTGCCAGCAGCTCGACAGGGTCAGACTATGGCTACACCTTC. The encoded protein is CASSSTGSDYGYTF.

The chain uses TRBV4-1 and TRBJ1-5; tentatively, D is TRBD1 (6 bases). Trimming took off 1 base at V and 7 bases at J, with 14 bases between the two ends. The CDR3 has 15 residues. CDR1 is MGHRA and CDR2 is YSYEKL in the germline V gene. The CDR3 sequence: CASSQVLGAGQPQHF. Written as DNA, the CDR3 is TGCGCCAGCAGCCAAGTTCTGGGGGCAGGACAGCCCCAGCATTTT.

This clonotype came up a few times. The chain is built from TRBV29-1 and TRBJ2-3; tentative D call: TRBD2 (5 bases). Germline V gives CDR1 SQVTM, CDR2 ANQGSEA. Trimming took 4 bases from V and 11 from J, leaving 10 bases between them. The CDR3 totals 10 residues. In DNA, the CDR3 is TGCAGCGTTGTGGAGCGGATGCAGTATTTT. Its translation is CSVVERMQYF.

The chain carries TRBV29-1 and TRBJ2-1; 7 bases match TRBD2. Germline V gives CDR1 SQVTM, CDR2 ANQGSEA. This CDR3 is built from 13 residues. V shed 1 base and J 4 bases; nucleotides not matched to a gene: 1. Written as DNA, the CDR3 is TGCAGCGTTGAAGCGGGGGGTTACAATGAGCAGTTCTTC. This encodes CSVEAGGYNEQFF.

This clonotype has at least ten counts. The V and J genes are TRBV5-1 and TRBJ2-5, with D perhaps matching TRBD1 or TRBD2 (5 bases each). The ends were cut back, 0 bases at V and 4 bases at J, with 16 bases in the middle. This CDR3 region has 16 residues. Germline CDR1 reads SGHRS; CDR2 reads YFSETQ. In DNA form, the CDR3 reads TGCGCCAGCAGCTTGGGACCGGTGGGGGATGGAGAGACCCAGTACTTC. Protein: CASSLGPVGDGETQYF.